The 27 T cell receptor beta chains below all came from one sample that was sequenced in a study of CD8 T cells in Susac syndrome. A quantity of about 0.5 to 1 ug RNA underwent reverse transcription using random hexamers. TCRdb redid the calling of the immunoSEQ multiplex PCR reads with MiXCR, one entry per CDR3 protein. Here the sample spans some 200,000 distinct CDR3 sequences, 80% to 95% being singletons. The sample comprised CD8+ T cells from PBMCs. These receptors were taken from a human donor with multiple sclerosis.

This clonotype appeared a single time. The chain joins TRBV30 to TRBJ1-6, with 10 bases identical to TRBD1. The germline gives CDR1 GTSNPN, CDR2 SVGIG (reference sequence). There are 15 residues in the CDR3. Trimming at V came to 3 bases and at J to 12 bases, leaving 11 bases not matched to a gene. Here the CDR3 DNA reads TGTGCCTGGAGGGTCTGGGACAGGGGTGGAGGACCCCTCCACTTT. It is translated as CAWRVWDRGGGPLHF. Complete variable domain (other parts from reference TRBV30 and TRBJ1-6): SQTIHQWPATLVQPVGSPLSLECTVEGTSNPNLYWYRQAAGRGLQLLFYSVGIGQISSEVPQNLSASRPQDRQFILSSKKLLLSDSGFYLCAWRVWDRGGGPLHFGNGTRLTVT.

The genes are TRBV4-3 and TRBJ2-1; 8 bases agree with TRBD2. Trimming took 1 base from V and 0 from J; bases not matched to a gene: 11. There are 19 residues in the CDR3. CDR1 and CDR2 (germline): LGHNA, YSLEER. The CDR3 here is CASSQVSVGGRSSYNEQFF. The CDR3 nucleotides read TGCGCCAGCAGCCAAGTCTCCGTGGGCGGGAGGAGCTCCTACAATGAGCAGTTCTTC.

The chain is built from TRBV2 and TRBJ2-1; the match to TRBD2 covers 8 bases. The CDR3 sequence is 15 residues long. The trim removed 6 bases at V and 7 bases at J, leaving 11 bases unmatched. Germline V lookup: CDR1 SNHLY, CDR2 FYNNEI. This CDR3 is CASREASGSMNEQFF. The CDR3 DNA reads as TGTGCCAGCAGGGAGGCGAGCGGGAGTATGAATGAGCAGTTCTTC. The full variable domain, its missing parts supplied by reference TRBV2 and TRBJ2-1, is EPEVTQTPSHQVTQMGQEVILRCVPISNHLYFYWYRQILGQKVEFLVSFYNNEISEKSEIFDDQFSVERPDGSNFTLKIRSTKLEDSAMYFCASREASGSMNEQFFGPGTRLTVL.

The chain has TRBV25-1 and TRBJ2-1; 10 bases line up with TRBD2. Per germline, CDR1 MGHDK and CDR2 SYGVNS. The CDR3 is made up of 15 amino acids. The V segment lost 2 bases and the J segment 8 bases; nucleotides outside the gene matches: 6. The CDR3 DNA is TGTGCCAGCAGTGAACTAGCGGGAGATGCATATGAGCAGTTCTTC. Translation gives CASSELAGDAYEQFF.

This sequence joins TRBV5-4 and TRBJ2-1; no reliable D call. This CDR3 is built from 12 residues. Looked up from germline, CDR1 is SGHNT and CDR2 is YYREEE (reference sequence). Trimming took 5 bases from V and 7 from J, leaving 10 bases between them. CDR3 residues: CASSPTDNEQFF. CDR3 DNA: TGTGCCAGCAGTCCGACGGATAATGAGCAGTTCTTC.

This clonotype occurred once. The chain's CDR3 is CATASSDTSYNEQFF. The CDR3 nucleotides are TGTGCCACCGCCTCGAGCGACACCTCCTACAATGAGCAGTTCTTC. The chain couples TRBV15 to TRBJ2-1; no reliable D call. With 8 bases removed from V and 0 bases from J, the gap between germline ends came to 14 bases. CDR1 LNHNV and CDR2 YYDKDF come from the germline V gene (reference sequence). The CDR3 loop spans 15 amino acids.

V gene TRBV27 combines with J gene TRBJ2-1; D gene ambiguous. This CDR3 region has 11 residues. Germline V lookup: CDR1 MNHEY, CDR2 SMNVEV (reference sequence). Trimming removed 2 bases from V and 8 bases from J, with 4 bases in between. This CDR3 is CASSLRDEQFF. CDR3 in DNA: TGTGCCAGCAGTTTACGGGATGAGCAGTTCTTC.

The CDR3 sequence is CASSRERQGADYGYTF. In DNA, the CDR3 is TGTGCCAGCAGTCGAGAGCGGCAGGGAGCCGACTATGGCTACACCTTC. The chain has TRBV2 and TRBJ1-2; the D gene is possibly TRBD1 (5 bases). This CDR3 contains 16 residues. V was pared by 5 bases and J by 3 bases, with 19 bases between. CDR1 and CDR2 (germline): SNHLY, FYNNEI. Drawing the rest from reference TRBV2 and TRBJ1-2, the complete variable domain is EPEVTQTPSHQVTQMGQEVILRCVPISNHLYFYWYRQILGQKVEFLVSFYNNEISEKSEIFDDQFSVERPDGSNFTLKIRSTKLEDSAMYFCASSRERQGADYGYTFGSGTRLTVV.

In its sample, this clonotype was seen a few times. The chain combines TRBV25-1 with TRBJ2-7, with 9 bases lining up with TRBD1. The V gene's germline CDR1 is MGHDK and CDR2 SYGVNS. CDR3 length equals 14 residues. After removal of 4 bases from V and 5 bases from J, the junction contained 6 bases not matched to a gene. This CDR3 is CASSAGQGFDEQYF. Written as DNA, the CDR3 is TGTGCCAGCAGTGCGGGACAGGGCTTTGACGAGCAGTACTTC.

V and J are TRBV19 and TRBJ2-3; TRBD1 matches 11 bases. Germline V gene lookup returns CDR1 LNHDA and CDR2 SQIVND (reference sequence). The V and J ends lost 4 bases and 4 bases, in that order; junction bases with no gene match: 1. The CDR3 is made up of 14 amino acids. The DNA for the CDR3 is TGTGCCAGTAGTACGGGACAGGGGGCAGATACGCAGTATTTT. This encodes CASSTGQGADTQYF.

V and J are TRBV13 and TRBJ2-7; 7 bases are shared with TRBD1. The V gene's germline CDR1 is PRHDT and CDR2 FYEKMQ (reference sequence). V trimming: 5 bases; J trimming: 6 bases; junction bases outside the gene matches: 10. The CDR3 contains 14 residues. As DNA, the CDR3 is TGTGCCAGCAGCCGCCGGGACAGTTGGACCGAGCAGTACTTC. The encoded protein is CASSRRDSWTEQYF.

The chain uses TRBV2 and TRBJ1-1; D is possibly TRBD1 (5 bases). Germline V gene data show CDR1 as SNHLY and CDR2 as FYNNEI. This CDR3 comprises 13 residues. Trimming removed 2 bases from V and 7 bases from J, with 11 bases in between. CDR3 sequence (DNA): TGTGCCAGCAGTGAATTGGGGCAAGGTGAAGCTTTCTTT. Its translation: CASSELGQGEAFF.

The chain couples TRBV30 to TRBJ1-2; D is uncertain. Germline assignment: CDR1 GTSNPN and CDR2 SVGIG (reference sequence). The CDR3 loop spans 13 amino acids. Trimming took off 2 bases at V and 0 bases at J, with 7 bases between the two ends. This CDR3 is CAWSFTSNYGYTF. The DNA for the CDR3 is TGTGCCTGGAGTTTCACATCTAACTATGGCTACACCTTC.

The CDR3 nucleotides are TGTGCCAGCAGCTTTGACAGGGGGCCCACGTGGCCCCAGCATTTT. Translation gives CASSFDRGPTWPQHF. This rearrangement joins TRBV7-9 to TRBJ1-5, with 10 bases identical to TRBD1. J lost 9 bases, V lost 3 bases, and 8 bases had no gene match. Looked up from germline, CDR1 is SEHNR and CDR2 is FQNEAQ (reference sequence). The CDR3 totals 15 residues.

This rearrangement joins TRBV12-3 or TRBV12-4 to TRBJ2-3; 13 bases map to TRBD2. The CDR3 is 16 residues long. The trim removed 5 bases at V and 2 bases at J, leaving 4 bases unmatched. In DNA form, the CDR3 reads TGTGCCAGCAGTGGACTAGCGGGGGTGTTCACAGATACGCAGTATTTT. This codes for CASSGLAGVFTDTQYF.

The gene calls are TRBV15 and TRBJ2-3; no clear D gene. V was pared by 5 bases and J by 2 bases, with 11 bases between. Germline CDR1 is LNHNV and CDR2 is YYDKDF (reference sequence). CDR3 length equals 14 residues. The CDR3 DNA reads TGTGCCACCAGCTCCGACCACCTCACAGATACGCAGTATTTT. Translated: CATSSDHLTDTQYF.

The chain is built from TRBV24-1 and TRBJ2-1; 7 nucleotides match TRBD2. The CDR3 runs to 15 residues. Germline CDR1 is KGHDR and CDR2 is SFDVKD. Trimming removed 0 bases from V and 5 bases from J; junction bases left unmatched: 3. The CDR3 sequence: CATSDLRRGNNEQFF. In DNA, the CDR3 is TGTGCCACCAGTGATTTGAGGCGGGGGAACAATGAGCAGTTCTTC.

The chain recombines TRBV4-1 with TRBJ1-1, with D perhaps TRBD1 (6 bases). CDR1 is MGHRA and CDR2 is YSYEKL in the germline V gene. Trimming took off 9 bases at V and 0 bases at J, with 8 bases between the two ends. The CDR3 is 12 residues long. The CDR3 nucleotides are TGCGCCAGTACAGGGATGAACACTGAAGCTTTCTTT. Its translation is CASTGMNTEAFF.

The V call is TRBV9, the J call TRBJ2-7; perhaps D is TRBD1 or TRBD2 (5 bases each). Germline-derived CDR1 and CDR2 are SGDLS and YYNGEE. This CDR3 spans 13 amino acids. The V gene lost 3 bases and the J gene lost 2 bases, with 9 bases spanning the gap. The DNA of the CDR3 is TGTGCCAGCAGCGCCGGGGCTACCTACGAGCAGTACTTC. As protein: CASSAGATYEQYF.

This chain connects TRBV20-1 to TRBJ2-1, with TRBD2 matching over 9 bases. The CDR3 has 17 residues. Per the germline V gene, CDR1 is DFQATT and CDR2 is SNEGSKA (reference sequence). The ends lost 2 bases at V and 8 bases at J; junction bases unmatched: 16. The chain's CDR3 is CSARFFPSSGSKYEQFF. In nucleotides, the CDR3 is TGCAGTGCTAGATTTTTCCCTAGTAGCGGGAGTAAGTATGAGCAGTTCTTC.

This clonotype appeared once. The chain joins TRBV12-3 or TRBV12-4 to TRBJ2-2; D not certain. The CDR3 consists of 12 residues. Trimming removed 6 bases from V and 5 bases from J, with 7 bases in between. This CDR3 is CASSVETGELFF. Here the CDR3 DNA reads TGTGCCAGCAGCGTAGAGACCGGGGAGCTGTTTTTT.

The rearrangement links TRBV7-9 to TRBJ1-2; perhaps TRBD1 as D (6 bases). The CDR3 covers 15 residues. The V end lost 3 bases, the J end lost 2 bases, and 13 bases lay between the germline ends. CDR1 is SEHNR, CDR2 FQNEAQ, per germline (reference sequence). The CDR3 is CASSLPDRLNYGYTF. The CDR3 coding sequence is TGTGCCAGCAGCTTGCCGGACAGACTAAACTATGGCTACACCTTC. Based on the CDR3 plus reference TRBV7-9 and TRBJ1-2, the full variable domain is DTGVSQNPRHKITKRGQNVTFRCDPISEHNRLYWYRQTLGQGPEFLTYFQNEAQLEKSRLLSDRFSAERPKGSFSTLEIQRTEQGDSAMYLCASSLPDRLNYGYTFGSGTRLTVV.

This clonotype was observed a few times. The chain carries TRBV25-1 and TRBJ2-7, with a possible D match to TRBD2 (5 bases). CDR1 and CDR2 from the germline V gene are MGHDK and SYGVNS. The V and J ends lost 6 bases and 5 bases respectively, with 8 bases between them. The CDR3 runs 11 residues. The CDR3 region is CASSIGDEQYF. CDR3 coding DNA: TGTGCCAGCAGCATCGGGGACGAGCAGTACTTC.

This chain links TRBV27 with TRBJ2-2; no clear D gene. V dropped 3 bases and J dropped 7 bases, with 9 bases sitting between them. The CDR3 runs to 13 residues. Germline V gives CDR1 MNHEY, CDR2 SMNVEV (reference sequence). The CDR3 protein is CASSFVSSGELFF. The CDR3 region has the DNA TGTGCCAGCAGTTTTGTGTCAAGCGGGGAGCTGTTTTTT.

The chain links TRBV29-1 to TRBJ2-1; D not resolved. The germline CDR1 and CDR2 sequences are SQVTM and ANQGSEA. The CDR3 extends over 13 amino acids. V was cut by 3 bases and J by 0 bases, with 6 bases left in between. The CDR3 spells CSVDQSSYNEQFF. CDR3 nucleotides: TGCAGCGTTGACCAGAGCTCCTACAATGAGCAGTTCTTC.

The V and J genes are TRBV5-1 and TRBJ2-1; TRBD1 is a possible D gene (5 bases). The CDR3 consists of 13 residues. Trimming cost V 5 bases and J 3 bases, with 9 bases left between them. The germline CDR1 and CDR2 sequences are SGHRS and YFSETQ. The CDR3 spells CASRRQGYNEQFF. The DNA for the CDR3 is TGCGCCAGCAGACGCCAGGGCTACAATGAGCAGTTCTTC.

The chain employs TRBV9 and TRBJ1-6, with D perhaps TRBD1 (5 bases). Trimming took off 3 bases at V and 5 bases at J, with 6 bases between the two ends. Germline loops: CDR1 SGDLS, CDR2 YYNGEE. The CDR3 runs 13 residues. CDR3 nucleotide sequence: TGTGCCAGCAGCGGGGGGGATAATTCACCCCTCCACTTT. Residues: CASSGGDNSPLHF.